This TCR beta chain stems from a study of blood T cell repertoires in COVID-19. Looking at the study overall: There were acute and convalescent COVID-19 samples, and they came from the United States, Italy and Spain. Sample material is recorded as cDNA or gDNA derived from T cells, B-cell-depleted T cells, or PBMCs.

As handled by the study authors: The authors estimated nucleated cell counts from reference gene primer amplification. Sequencing was performed with immunoSEQ multiplex PCR; in TCRdb, only in-frame clones are kept and a portion is missing. The DNA was the basis for D and trimming; V, J and clone size are from that table. The sample lists 85,000 to 100,000 clones, about 76% occurring once. This clone was observed a few times. From germline, CDR1 is SGHRS and CDR2 YFSETQ. V lost 0 bases to trimming and J lost 3 bases, with 6 bases between them. The CDR3 is made up of 13 amino acids. The rearrangement joins TRBV5-1 to TRBJ1-2, with D unresolved. Sequences were obtained from peripheral blood. This TCR derives from a human donor in a cohort sampled during active COVID-19. CDR3 coding DNA: TGCGCCAGCAGCTTGGCAGGTGACTATGGCTACACCTTC. Amino acids: CASSLAGDYGYTF.